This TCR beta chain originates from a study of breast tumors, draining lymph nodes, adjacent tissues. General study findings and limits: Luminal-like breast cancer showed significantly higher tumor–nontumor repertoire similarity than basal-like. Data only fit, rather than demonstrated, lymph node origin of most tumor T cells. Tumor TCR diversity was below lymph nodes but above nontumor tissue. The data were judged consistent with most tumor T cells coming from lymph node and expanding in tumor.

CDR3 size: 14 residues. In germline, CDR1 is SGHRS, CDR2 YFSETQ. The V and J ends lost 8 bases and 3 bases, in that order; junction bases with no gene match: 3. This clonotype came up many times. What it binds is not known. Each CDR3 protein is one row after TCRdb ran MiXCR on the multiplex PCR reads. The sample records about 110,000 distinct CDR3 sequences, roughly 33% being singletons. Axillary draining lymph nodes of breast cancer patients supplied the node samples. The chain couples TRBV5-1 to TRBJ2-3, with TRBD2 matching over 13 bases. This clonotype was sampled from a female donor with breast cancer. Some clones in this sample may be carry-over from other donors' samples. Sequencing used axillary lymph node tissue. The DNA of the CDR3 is TGCGCCAGAAGGACTAGCGGGAGTACAGATACGCAGTATTTT. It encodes CARRTSGSTDTQYF. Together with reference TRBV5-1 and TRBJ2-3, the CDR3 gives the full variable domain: KAGVTQTPRYLIKTRGQQVTLSCSPISGHRSVSWYQQTPGQGLQFLFEYFSETQRNKGNFPGRFSGRQFSNSRSEMNVSTLELGDSALYLCARRTSGSTDTQYFGPGTRLTVL.